This TCR beta chain is from a study of metastatic and nonmetastatic thyroid tumors. With MiXCR, TCRdb reprocessed the PCR reads. The table lists about 15,000 clones, approximately 19% of them singletons. Trimming removed 6 bases from V and 6 bases from J; junction bases left unmatched: 7. The length of the CDR3 is 14 residues. The germline CDR1 and CDR2 sequences are SNHLY and FYNNEI. Until they underwent thyroid surgery, no patient had received any treatment. General observations from the study: When malignant thyroid tumors were compared with benign nodules, TCR beta diversity was reportedly significantly higher in the malignant tumors. This held in both blood and tumor samples.

As for this clone: Its antigen is not known.

This chain uses TRBV2 with TRBJ2-7, with 11 positions matching TRBD2. The source is a female donor with papillary thyroid cancer or a benign thyroid nodule (not recorded which). Some clones in this sample may be carry-over from other donors' samples. The specimen sequenced was blood. This CDR3 is CASSVDSGRGEQYF. The CDR3 DNA sequence: TGTGCCAGCAGCGTAGATAGCGGGAGGGGCGAGCAGTACTTC. Looking up the rest from reference TRBV2 and TRBJ2-7 gives the full variable domain: EPEVTQTPSHQVTQMGQEVILRCVPISNHLYFYWYRQILGQKVEFLVSFYNNEISEKSEIFDDQFSVERPDGSNFTLKIRSTKLEDSAMYFCASSVDSGRGEQYFGPGTRLTVT.